The rows below give T cell receptor beta chains drawn from one sample of a study of CD8 T cells in ankylosing spondylitis. From the 5' RACE reads, TCRdb called clonotypes with MiXCR, one entry per CDR3 protein. Of under 300,000 distinct CDR3 sequences listed, about a sixth were seen once; the top ten hold more than 25%. Material for sequencing was blood, either unsorted or a sorted T cell fraction (not recorded which). The receptor set was obtained from a male donor with ankylosing spondylitis or in good health (not recorded which). The CDR3 runs from the conserved cysteine through the conserved F or W. Fields, in order: clone size, D gene, J gene, V gene, CDR3 protein, CDR3 DNA. The D gene is left open where the match is weak. Expanded clones are given a class, and other clones once, few, many or no size at all.

>few|.|TRBJ2-2|TRBV19
CASSMGRVITGELFF
TGTGCCAGTAGTATGGGCAGGGTGATCACCGGGGAGCTGTTTTTT
>.|.|TRBJ2-3|TRBV7-9
CASSRPSPQDTQYF
TGTGCCAGCAGCCGACCCTCCCCCCAAGATACGCAGTATTTT
>few|.|TRBJ2-7|TRBV12-3/TRBV12-4
CASSLAQEQAYEQYF
TGTGCCAGCAGTTTAGCGCAAGAGCAGGCCTACGAGCAGTACTTC
>.|.|TRBJ2-7|TRBV5-6
CASSLDGGFREQYF
TGTGCCAGCAGCTTGGACGGGGGCTTTCGCGAGCAGTACTTC
>few|TRBD2|TRBJ2-1|TRBV5-5
CASSLWDRLAGGNEQFF
TGTGCCAGCAGCTTGTGGGACAGACTAGCGGGAGGGAATGAGCAGTTCTTC
>few|TRBD2|TRBJ2-1|TRBV7-8
CASSFLREGREDEQFF
TGTGCCAGCAGCTTCCTCCGGGAGGGCCGGGAGGATGAGCAGTTCTTC
>few|TRBD2|TRBJ2-3|TRBV6-5
CASSYSTSGTVTDTQYF
TGTGCCAGCAGTTACTCGACTAGCGGGACCGTTACAGATACGCAGTATTTT
>.|TRBD1|TRBJ2-7|TRBV29-1
CSVEDGTVYEQYF
TGCAGCGTTGAAGATGGGACAGTCTACGAGCAGTACTTC
>few|.|TRBJ1-5|TRBV4-3
CASSQDREGNSNQPQHF
TGCGCCAGCAGCCAAGATCGGGAAGGGAACAGCAATCAGCCCCAGCATTTT
>few|TRBD2|TRBJ2-7|TRBV5-1
CASETSGIPYEQYF
TGCGCCAGCGAGACTAGCGGGATCCCCTACGAGCAGTACTTC
>.|.|TRBJ2-2|TRBV6-5
CASSYSSPGELFF
TGTGCCAGCAGTTACTCTAGCCCCGGGGAGCTGTTTTTT
>.|.|TRBJ1-1|TRBV19
CASRGAANTEAFF
TGTGCCAGTAGAGGGGCGGCGAACACTGAAGCTTTCTTT
>.|.|TRBJ2-1|TRBV12-3/TRBV12-4
CASSQLLAQQFF
TGTGCCAGCAGTCAACTACTAGCCCAGCAGTTCTTC
>few|.|TRBJ2-7|TRBV4-1
CASSQGTDYEQYF
TGCGCCAGCAGCCAAGGGACGGACTACGAGCAGTACTTC
>.|TRBD1|TRBJ2-7|TRBV4-2
CASGTTGIPYEQYF
TGTGCCAGCGGAACGACAGGGATCCCCTACGAGCAGTACTTC
>many|TRBD1|TRBJ2-7|TRBV6-2/TRBV6-3
CASSYSEDRGSYEQYF
TGTGCCAGCAGTTACTCGGAGGACAGGGGCTCCTACGAGCAGTACTTC
>few|.|TRBJ2-2|TRBV6-5
CASSYTGQNRGGELFF
TGTGCCAGCAGTTACACAGGACAGAACCGGGGCGGGGAGCTGTTTTTT
>few|.|TRBJ2-1|TRBV19
CASSIKVSLEQFF
TGTGCCAGTAGTATCAAGGTGTCTCTTGAGCAGTTCTTC
>many|.|TRBJ2-3|TRBV11-2
CASSLDQRENTDTQYF
TGTGCCAGCAGCTTAGATCAGAGGGAAAACACAGATACGCAGTATTTT
>.|.|TRBJ1-1|TRBV28
CASSFEVNTEAFF
TGTGCCAGCAGTTTTGAAGTCAACACTGAAGCTTTCTTT
>.|.|TRBJ2-2|TRBV6-5
CASSYFRNTGELFF
TGTGCCAGCAGTTACTTTCGAAACACCGGGGAGCTGTTTTTT
>many|.|TRBJ2-7|TRBV28
CASSLFRGSYEQYF
TGTGCCAGCAGTTTATTCAGGGGCTCCTACGAGCAGTACTTC
>.|.|TRBJ2-7|TRBV7-9
CASSPPWGWEQYF
TGTGCCAGCAGCCCACCCTGGGGGTGGGAGCAGTACTTC
>many|TRBD1|TRBJ1-1|TRBV7-8
CASSPDRVDTEAFF
TGTGCCAGCAGCCCCGACAGGGTGGACACTGAAGCTTTCTTT
>few|.|TRBJ2-7|TRBV20-1
CSAKLDSSYEQYF
TGCAGTGCTAAGCTGGACAGCTCCTACGAGCAGTACTTC
>many|.|TRBJ2-3|TRBV4-2
CASSQETGWRGDTQYF
TGTGCCAGCAGCCAAGAGACAGGGTGGAGGGGAGATACGCAGTATTTT
>many|TRBD2|TRBJ2-2|TRBV6-1
CASRSGSGDTGELFF
TGTGCCAGCAGGAGCGGGAGTGGAGACACCGGGGAGCTGTTTTTT
>.|.|TRBJ2-1|TRBV6-2/TRBV6-3
CASREGLPSYNEQFF
TGTGCCAGCAGGGAGGGACTCCCCTCCTACAATGAGCAGTTCTTC
>.|.|TRBJ2-3|TRBV5-1
CASSLFSADTQYF
TGCGCCAGCAGCTTGTTCAGCGCAGATACGCAGTATTTT
>.|.|TRBJ2-1|TRBV4-3
CASSQRYYNEQFF
TGCGCCAGCAGCCAAAGATATTACAATGAGCAGTTCTTC
>.|.|TRBJ2-1|TRBV4-2
CASSQNLHSEGYYNEQFF
TGTGCCAGCAGCCAAAATCTCCATTCTGAGGGGTACTACAATGAGCAGTTCTTC
>once|.|TRBJ2-1|TRBV25-1
CASDSGGAGNEQFF
TGTGCCAGTGATTCTGGGGGAGCAGGCAATGAGCAGTTCTTC
>.|TRBD1|TRBJ2-7|TRBV5-4
CASSRERGDRGYEQYF
TGTGCCAGCAGCCGAGAGAGGGGGGACAGGGGCTACGAGCAGTACTTC
>.|.|TRBJ2-1|TRBV18
CASSPEGSGDEQFF
TGTGCCAGCTCACCAGAAGGTTCGGGAGATGAGCAGTTCTTC
>.|.|TRBJ2-3|TRBV11-2
CASSFGLDTQYF
TGTGCCAGCAGCTTCGGACTGGATACGCAGTATTTT
>.|TRBD2|TRBJ2-5|TRBV9
CASSPPGREETQYF
TGTGCCAGCAGCCCCCCTGGGAGGGAAGAGACCCAGTACTTC
>.|.|TRBJ2-7|TRBV27
CASSGQGRGFYYEQYF
TGTGCCAGCAGTGGGCAGGGCAGGGGATTTTACTACGAGCAGTACTTC
>few|.|TRBJ2-5|TRBV29-1
CSVEVFREEDSETQYF
TGCAGCGTTGAAGTGTTTAGGGAGGAGGATTCTGAGACCCAGTACTTC
>.|.|TRBJ2-1|TRBV20-1
CSARPDRKPLGWNEQFF
TGCAGTGCTAGACCAGACAGGAAACCCCTCGGTTGGAATGAGCAGTTCTTC
>many|TRBD2|TRBJ2-7|TRBV27
CASSSGLASTYEQYF
TGTGCCAGCAGTTCGGGACTAGCTTCTACCTACGAGCAGTACTTC
>.|TRBD2|TRBJ2-1|TRBV2
CASSPPLAGASNEQFF
TGTGCCAGCAGTCCACCGTTAGCGGGAGCCTCTAATGAGCAGTTCTTC
>few|.|TRBJ1-1|TRBV29-1
CSVVYLTLVMNTEAFF
TGCAGCGTTGTGTATTTGACATTAGTCATGAACACTGAAGCTTTCTTT
>many|.|TRBJ2-1|TRBV6-5
CASSLSGEQFF
TGTGCCAGCAGCCTTAGCGGAGAGCAGTTCTTC
>many|.|TRBJ2-7|TRBV20-1
CSARDRPWPNYEQYF
TGCAGTGCTAGAGATCGGCCATGGCCCAACTACGAGCAGTACTTC
>few|.|TRBJ1-2|TRBV4-1
CASSQEGAGDGYTF
TGCGCCAGCAGCCAAGAGGGGGCAGGGGATGGCTACACCTTC
>.|TRBD2|TRBJ2-7|TRBV5-1
CASSLAPAGDLNEQYF
TGCGCCAGCAGCTTGGCCCCAGCGGGAGATCTAAACGAGCAGTACTTC